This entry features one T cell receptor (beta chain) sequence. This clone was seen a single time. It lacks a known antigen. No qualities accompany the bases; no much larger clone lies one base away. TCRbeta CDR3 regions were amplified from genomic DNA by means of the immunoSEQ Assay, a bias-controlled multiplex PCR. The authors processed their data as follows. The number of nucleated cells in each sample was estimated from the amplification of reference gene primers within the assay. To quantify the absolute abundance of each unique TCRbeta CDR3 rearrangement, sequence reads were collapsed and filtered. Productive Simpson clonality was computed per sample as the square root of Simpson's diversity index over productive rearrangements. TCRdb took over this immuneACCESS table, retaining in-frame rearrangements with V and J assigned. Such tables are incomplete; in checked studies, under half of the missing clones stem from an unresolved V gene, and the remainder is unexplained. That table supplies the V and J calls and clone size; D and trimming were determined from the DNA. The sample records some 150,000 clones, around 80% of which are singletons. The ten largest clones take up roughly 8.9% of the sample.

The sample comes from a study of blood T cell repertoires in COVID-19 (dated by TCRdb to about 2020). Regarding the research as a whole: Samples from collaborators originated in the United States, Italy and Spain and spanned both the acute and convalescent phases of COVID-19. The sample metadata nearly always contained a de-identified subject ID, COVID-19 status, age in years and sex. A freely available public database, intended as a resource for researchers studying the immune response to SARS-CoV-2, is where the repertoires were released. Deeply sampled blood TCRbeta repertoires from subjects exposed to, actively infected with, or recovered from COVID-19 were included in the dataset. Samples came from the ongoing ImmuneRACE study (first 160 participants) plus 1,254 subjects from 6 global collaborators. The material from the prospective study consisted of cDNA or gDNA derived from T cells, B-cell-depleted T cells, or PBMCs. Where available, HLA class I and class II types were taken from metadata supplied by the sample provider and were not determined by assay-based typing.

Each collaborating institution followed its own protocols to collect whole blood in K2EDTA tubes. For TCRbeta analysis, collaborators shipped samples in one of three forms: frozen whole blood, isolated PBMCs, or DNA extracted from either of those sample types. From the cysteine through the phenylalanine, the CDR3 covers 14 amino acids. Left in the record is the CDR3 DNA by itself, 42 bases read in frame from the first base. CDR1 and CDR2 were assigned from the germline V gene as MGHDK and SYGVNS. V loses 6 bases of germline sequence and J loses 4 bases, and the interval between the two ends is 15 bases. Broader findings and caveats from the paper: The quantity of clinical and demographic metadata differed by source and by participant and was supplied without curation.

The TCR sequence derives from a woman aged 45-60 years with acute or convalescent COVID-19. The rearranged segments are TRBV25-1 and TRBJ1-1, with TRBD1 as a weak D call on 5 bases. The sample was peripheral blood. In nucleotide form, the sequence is TGTGCCAGCAGAGGGGAGGGATGGGGCACTGAAGCTTTCTTT. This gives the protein CASRGEGWGTEAFF. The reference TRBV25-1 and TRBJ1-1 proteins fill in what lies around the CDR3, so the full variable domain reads EADIYQTPRYLVIGTGKKITLECSQTMGHDKMYWYQQDPGMELHLIHYSYGVNSTEKGDLSSESTVSRIRTEHFPLTLESARPSHTSQYLCASRGEGWGTEAFFGQGTRLTVV.